A single sample gave rise to the 20 T cell receptor beta chains below, sequenced in a study of CD8 T cells in ankylosing spondylitis. Each CDR3 protein is one row after TCRdb ran MiXCR on the 5' RACE reads. The sample holds about 140,000 distinct CDR3 sequences; approximately 32% are singletons and the top ten take around 6%. Sequencing was done on a sample of synovial fluid, either unsorted or a sorted T cell fraction (not recorded which). Receptors originate from a male donor with ankylosing spondylitis.

Here the CDR3 reads CASGSQGQGSTEAFF. The CDR3 nucleotides are TGTGCCAGCGGATCTCAAGGACAGGGGAGCACTGAAGCTTTCTTT. The chain uses TRBV11-3 and TRBJ1-1; 9 bases fit TRBD1. The CDR3 runs 15 residues. Germline V gene lookup returns CDR1 SGHNT and CDR2 YENEEA. V trimming: 8 bases; J trimming: 4 bases; junction bases outside the gene matches: 11.

Written as DNA, the CDR3 is TGCGCCAGCAGCTTGGAGGTAGGACGGACTGAAGCTTTCTTT. Encoded protein: CASSLEVGRTEAFF. V and J are TRBV5-1 and TRBJ1-1; D gene ambiguous. Germline V gene data show CDR1 as SGHRS and CDR2 as YFSETQ. V dropped 0 bases and J dropped 5 bases, with 11 bases sitting between them. This CDR3 is built from 14 residues.

V usage is TRBV27 and J usage is TRBJ2-1; possibly TRBD1 for D (5 bases). This CDR3 has 14 amino acids. In germline, CDR1 is MNHEY, CDR2 SMNVEV (reference sequence). The V end lost 4 bases, the J end lost 8 bases, and 15 bases lay between the germline ends. The CDR3 bases are TGTGCCAGCAGTTCGACGTCAGGGCGAGATGAGCAGTTCTTC. Translating gives CASSSTSGRDEQFF.

V gene TRBV7-2 combines with J gene TRBJ2-1, with TRBD2 as a possible D gene (6 bases). Germline-derived CDR1 and CDR2 are SGHTA and FQGNSA. This CDR3 comprises 11 residues. The V gene lost 4 bases and the J gene lost 13 bases, with 11 bases spanning the gap. The CDR3 region is CASSSTSLQFF. CDR3 coding DNA: TGTGCCAGCAGCTCTACTAGCTTACAGTTCTTC.

A few counts support this clonotype. The rearrangement links TRBV11-3 to TRBJ2-2; D is ambiguous. V lost 3 bases to trimming and J lost 3 bases, with 5 bases between them. The CDR3 is 13 amino acids. Germline V gene data show CDR1 as SGHNT and CDR2 as YENEEA. The CDR3 protein is CASSLTYTGELFF. Written as DNA, the CDR3 is TGTGCCAGCAGCTTGACTTACACCGGGGAGCTGTTTTTT.

This clonotype was recorded a few times. This CDR3 is CSAPPDKNTGELFF. CDR3 in DNA: TGCAGTGCTCCTCCAGACAAGAACACCGGGGAGCTGTTTTTT. The J gene is TRBJ2-2, the V gene TRBV20-1; no clear D. The V and J ends lost 5 bases and 1 base respectively, with 11 bases between them. Germline-derived CDR1 and CDR2 are DFQATT and SNEGSKA (reference sequence). This CDR3 comprises 14 residues.

In its sample, this clonotype was seen a few times. The V call is TRBV28, the J call TRBJ2-2; no clear D. Germline CDR1 reads MDHEN; CDR2 reads SYDVKM. Trimming took 7 bases from V and 7 from J, leaving 13 bases between them. The CDR3 is made up of 13 amino acids. Here the CDR3 reads CASMYYRSGELFF. The CDR3 DNA reads TGTGCCAGCATGTATTATCGGAGCGGGGAGCTGTTTTTT.

This chain links TRBV5-1 with TRBJ1-2; 10 nucleotides agree with TRBD1. The CDR3 covers 13 residues. The J segment lost 5 bases and the V segment lost 4 bases, leaving 2 bases of the junction unmatched. Germline CDR1 SGHRS, CDR2 YFSETQ. CDR3 sequence (DNA): TGCGCCAGCAGCCCGGACAGGGGGTATGGCTACACCTTC. Its protein product is CASSPDRGYGYTF.

This clonotype has more than one count but fewer than ten. The chain recombines TRBV25-1 with TRBJ1-2, with TRBD1 matching over 7 bases. V lost 5 bases and J lost 8; bases outside the gene matches: 11. The germline V gene has CDR1 MGHDK and CDR2 SYGVNS. This CDR3 comprises 14 residues. The CDR3 protein is CASSRTGAVEGYTF. CDR3 DNA sequence: TGTGCCAGCAGTCGGACAGGCGCTGTGGAGGGCTACACCTTC.

This clonotype was counted many times. V usage is TRBV12-3 or TRBV12-4 and J usage is TRBJ1-1; D gene unclear. With 3 bases removed from V and 3 bases from J, the gap between germline ends came to 11 bases. The CDR3 totals 14 residues. The DNA of the CDR3 is TGTGCCAGCAGTTTTTCAGGTCAACACACTGAAGCTTTCTTT. As protein: CASSFSGQHTEAFF.

This clonotype was seen ten or more times. The CDR3 nucleotides are TGTGCCAGCAGTGACCCGGTTCGGGGCGGGGAGCTGTTTTTT. It translates to CASSDPVRGGELFF. The chain combines TRBV2 with TRBJ2-2, with D maybe TRBD2 (5 bases). The germline V gene encodes CDR1 SNHLY and CDR2 FYNNEI. V shed 3 bases and J shed 7 bases, with 12 bases lying between them. This CDR3 is built from 14 residues.

There are many counts of this clonotype. V gene TRBV6-5 combines with J gene TRBJ2-3; D ambiguous. CDR3 length: 14 residues. Germline lookup yields CDR1 MNHEY and CDR2 SVGAGI. The ends were cut back, 4 bases at V and 3 bases at J, with 11 bases in the middle. The CDR3 nucleotides are TGTGCCAGCAGTTGGGTCGTTAAAACAGATACGCAGTATTTT. This codes for CASSWVVKTDTQYF.

This chain uses TRBV29-1 with TRBJ2-1; TRBD2 might be the D (6 bases). The CDR3 is made up of 15 amino acids. Trimming left V 6 bases short and J 6 bases short, with 21 bases between. Germline V gene lookup returns CDR1 SQVTM and CDR2 ANQGSEA. CDR3 in DNA: TGCAGCGTGGCGCAGCCCGGCGGGATTAGCAATGAGCAGTTCTTC. Protein sequence: CSVAQPGGISNEQFF.

The chain links TRBV2 to TRBJ1-6; weak D call: TRBD1 (5 bases). This CDR3 contains 13 residues. Trimming shortened V by 7 bases and J by 10 bases, and 14 bases separated the two germline ends. Germline V gene data show CDR1 as SNHLY and CDR2 as FYNNEI. CDR3 sequence reads: CASTGSQGSPLHF. The CDR3 region has the DNA TGTGCCAGCACGGGTAGTCAGGGATCACCCCTCCACTTT.

This clonotype was found many times. V and J are TRBV12-3 or TRBV12-4 and TRBJ2-2; D possibly corresponds to TRBD2 (6 bases). V lost 6 bases to trimming and J lost 7 bases, with 12 bases between them. This CDR3 is built from 13 residues. CDR3 DNA sequence: TGTGCCAGCAGAAATGGGGGGATCGGGGAGCTGTTTTTT. It is translated as CASRNGGIGELFF.

This clonotype was detected only a few times. The V and J genes are TRBV2 and TRBJ2-3; 13 nucleotides agree with TRBD2. In germline, CDR1 is SNHLY, CDR2 FYNNEI. This CDR3 is built from 16 residues. V lost 5 bases, J lost 7 bases, and 9 bases stayed unmatched. In DNA form, the CDR3 reads TGTGCCAGCAGTCCTAGGACTAGCGGGGGACAGAATACGCAGTATTTT. It yields the protein CASSPRTSGGQNTQYF.

In its sample, this clonotype was seen a few times. The chain combines TRBV4-2 with TRBJ1-6, with 11 nucleotides matching TRBD1. The CDR3 runs to 18 residues. The V gene's germline CDR1 is LGHNA and CDR2 YNFKEQ. Trimming took 0 bases from V and 7 from J; bases not matched to a gene: 8. The CDR3 region is CASSQDPGQGGLNSPLHF. CDR3 bases: TGTGCCAGCAGCCAAGATCCGGGACAGGGGGGTTTAAATTCACCCCTCCACTTT.

The chain uses TRBV27 and TRBJ1-4; D uncertain. V lost 8 bases and J lost 5, with 12 bases in between. Looked up from germline, CDR1 is MNHEY and CDR2 is SMNVEV (reference sequence). The CDR3 consists of 13 residues. The chain's CDR3 is CASGRRKNEKLFF. CDR3 coding DNA: TGTGCCAGCGGGCGGCGGAAGAATGAAAAACTGTTTTTT. The whole variable domain, remainder taken from reference TRBV27 and TRBJ1-4, is EAQVTQNPRYLITVTGKKLTVTCSQNMNHEYMSWYRQDPGLGLRQIYYSMNVEVTDKGDVPEGYKVSRKEKRNFPLILESPSPNQTSLYFCASGRRKNEKLFFGSGTQLSVL.

The chain joins TRBV3-1 to TRBJ2-7, with 7 bases fitting TRBD2. This CDR3 spans 16 amino acids. V lost 4 bases and J lost 3; bases outside the gene matches: 12. From germline, CDR1 is LGHDT and CDR2 YNNKEL (reference sequence). CDR3 sequence reads: CASSLGSSGGYYEQYF. CDR3 sequence (DNA): TGTGCCAGCAGCCTAGGATCCTCCGGGGGGTACTACGAGCAGTACTTC.

This clonotype has only a few counts. CDR3 residues: CSARTIETQYF. CDR3 coding DNA: TGCAGTGCTAGGACCATAGAGACCCAGTACTTC. This sequence joins TRBV20-1 and TRBJ2-5; D unclear. This CDR3 comprises 11 residues. V dropped 3 bases and J dropped 4 bases, with 6 bases sitting between them. CDR1 is DFQATT, CDR2 SNEGSKA, per germline (reference sequence).